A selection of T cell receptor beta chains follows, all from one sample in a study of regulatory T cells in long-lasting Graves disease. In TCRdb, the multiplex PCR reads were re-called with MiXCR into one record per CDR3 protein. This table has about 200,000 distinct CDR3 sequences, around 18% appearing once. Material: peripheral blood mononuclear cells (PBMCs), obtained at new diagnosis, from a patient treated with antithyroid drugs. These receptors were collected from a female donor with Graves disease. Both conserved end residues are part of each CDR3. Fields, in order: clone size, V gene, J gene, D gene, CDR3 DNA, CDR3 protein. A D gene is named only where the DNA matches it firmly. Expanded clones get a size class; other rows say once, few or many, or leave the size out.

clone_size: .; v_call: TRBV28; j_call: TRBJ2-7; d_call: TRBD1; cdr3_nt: TGTGCCAGCAGTTTGACAGGGGGGACGGGATACGAGCAGTACTTC; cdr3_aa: CASSLTGGTGYEQYF
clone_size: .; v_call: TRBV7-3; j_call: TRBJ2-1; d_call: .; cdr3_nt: TGTGCCAGCAGCTTACCGGGGGGCAGCTCCTACAATGAGCAGTTCTTC; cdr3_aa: CASSLPGGSSYNEQFF
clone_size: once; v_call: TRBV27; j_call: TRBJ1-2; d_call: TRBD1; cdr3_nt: TGTGCCAGCAGTTCCGGGACAGGGAGCTACACCTTC; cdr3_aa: CASSSGTGSYTF
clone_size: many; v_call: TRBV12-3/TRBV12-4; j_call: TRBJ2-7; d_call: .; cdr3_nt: TGTGCCAGCAGTCGACGGATTATTGCCGAGCAGTACTTC; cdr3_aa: CASSRRIIAEQYF
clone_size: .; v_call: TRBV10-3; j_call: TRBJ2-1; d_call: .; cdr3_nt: TGTGCCGTCAGGGACCTCAATGAGCAGTTCTTC; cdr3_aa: CAVRDLNEQFF
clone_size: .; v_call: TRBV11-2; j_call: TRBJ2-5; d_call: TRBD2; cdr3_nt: TGTGCCAGCAGCTTTGGGTGGACTAGCGGGTACCAAGAGACCCAGTACTTC; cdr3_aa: CASSFGWTSGYQETQYF
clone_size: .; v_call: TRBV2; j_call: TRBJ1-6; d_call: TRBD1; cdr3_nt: TGTGCCAGCACTAAGACAGGGCACGGTTCACCCCTCCACTTT; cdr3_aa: CASTKTGHGSPLHF
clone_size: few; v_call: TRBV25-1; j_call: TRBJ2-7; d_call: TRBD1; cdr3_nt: TGTGCCAGCAGTGAATATGCAGGGACAGGGGGCGAGCAGTACTTC; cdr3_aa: CASSEYAGTGGEQYF
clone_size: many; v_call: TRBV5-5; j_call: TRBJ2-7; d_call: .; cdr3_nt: TGTGCCAGCAGCTCCCCATTTGACAGCATCTACGAGCAGTACTTC; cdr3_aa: CASSSPFDSIYEQYF
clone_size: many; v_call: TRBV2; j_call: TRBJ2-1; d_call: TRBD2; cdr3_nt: TGTGCCAGCAGAGCGGGAGGGCCCTTTGAGCAGTTCTTC; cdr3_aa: CASRAGGPFEQFF
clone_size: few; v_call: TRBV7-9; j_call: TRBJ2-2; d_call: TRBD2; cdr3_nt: TGTGCCAGAAGCCCCCGGGCCTTTTTAGCGGGAGTAAAGACCGGGGAGCTGTTTTTT; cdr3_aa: CARSPRAFLAGVKTGELFF
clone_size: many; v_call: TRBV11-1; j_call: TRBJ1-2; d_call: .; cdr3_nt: TGTGCCAGCAGCACAGGGTCTATGATCAATTATGGCTACACCTTC; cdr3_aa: CASSTGSMINYGYTF